A single sample is the source of the 20 T cell receptor beta chains below, sequenced in a study of early T cells in non-severe SARS-CoV-2 infection. TCRdb reanalysed the 5' RACE reads using MiXCR and keeps one entry per CDR3 protein. This sample has about 46,000 distinct CDR3 sequences, with roughly 5.7% found just once. Sequenced material: whole blood, taken at baseline. Receptor source: an adult who was a healthcare worker with PCR-confirmed SARS-CoV-2 infection or an uninfected control (not recorded which).

This clonotype was counted between two and nine times. Possible read error: a much larger clone is one base away. The chain recombines TRBV12-5 with TRBJ2-5; D ambiguous. Per the germline V gene, CDR1 is LGHNT and CDR2 is FRNRAP. Trimming removed 8 bases from V and 9 bases from J, with 10 bases in between. This CDR3 region has 10 residues. The CDR3 sequence is CASPRSAQYF. The CDR3, as DNA: TGTGCTAGTCCTCGTTCGGCCCAGTACTTC.

This clonotype was observed at least ten times. The rearrangement uses TRBV5-1 and TRBJ2-2; D may be TRBD2 (5 bases). CDR3 length: 16 residues. V dropped 0 bases and J dropped 2 bases, with 11 bases sitting between them. The germline V gene encodes CDR1 SGHRS and CDR2 YFSETQ. In DNA, the CDR3 is TGCGCCAGCAGCTTGGTATCCTCGGGAAACACCGGGGAGCTGTTTTTT. Translated: CASSLVSSGNTGELFF.

CDR3 DNA: TGCAGTGCTAGAGTTCCAGCGGGAGTTGTAGGGGAGACCCAGTACTTC. It encodes CSARVPAGVVGETQYF. The genes are TRBV20-1 and TRBJ2-5, with 8 bases lining up with TRBD2. Germline V lookup: CDR1 DFQATT, CDR2 SNEGSKA (reference sequence). This CDR3 is 16 amino acids long. Unmatched junction bases numbered 12, after V lost 1 base and J lost 5 bases.

This clonotype was seen repeatedly, ten times or more. The rearrangement uses TRBV5-1 and TRBJ2-7, with 11 bases fitting TRBD1. Germline assignment: CDR1 SGHRS and CDR2 YFSETQ. With 4 bases clipped from V and 2 bases from J, the junction kept 2 bases outside the gene matches. The CDR3 consists of 14 residues. CDR3 amino acids: CASSVDRGPYEQYF. CDR3 nucleotide sequence: TGCGCCAGCAGCGTGGACAGGGGGCCCTACGAGCAGTACTTC.

This clonotype was recorded many times. CDR3 in amino acids: CASSAGQVSYEQYF. The DNA of the CDR3 is TGTGCCAGTAGTGCCGGACAGGTGTCCTACGAGCAGTACTTC. The chain uses TRBV19 and TRBJ2-7; TRBD1 aligns across 7 bases. Trimming cost V 5 bases and J 1 base; bases outside gene matches: 5. CDR3 length equals 14 residues. Germline V gene data show CDR1 as LNHDA and CDR2 as SQIVND (reference sequence).

This clonotype has only a few counts. The rearrangement uses TRBV28 and TRBJ1-1, with D possibly TRBD1 on 5 matching bases. Between the trimmed V and J ends, which lost 9 bases and 1 base, there was a span of 9 bases. CDR1 and CDR2 from the germline V gene are MDHEN and SYDVKM. This CDR3 is 12 amino acids long. CDR3 DNA sequence: TGTGCCAGTACTCAGGGGAACACTGAAGCTTTCTTT. This sequence encodes CASTQGNTEAFF.

There are a few counts of this clonotype. V usage is TRBV20-1 and J usage is TRBJ1-5; D is possibly TRBD1 (6 bases). The length of the CDR3 is 15 residues. Between the trimmed V and J ends, which lost 3 bases and 1 base, there was a span of 13 bases. Per germline, CDR1 DFQATT and CDR2 SNEGSKA (reference sequence). CDR3 in DNA: TGCAGTGCTAGTGATGCGGGGGCGAGCAATCAGCCCCAGCATTTT. Translated: CSASDAGASNQPQHF.

This clonotype was seen a handful of times. The CDR3 reads CASRWTGGSRELFF. CDR3 DNA: TGTGCCAGCAGATGGACAGGGGGGTCCAGGGAGCTGTTTTTT. The chain employs TRBV6-5 and TRBJ2-2; 10 nucleotides align to TRBD1. Germline CDR1 MNHEY, CDR2 SVGAGI. Trimming at V came to 6 bases and at J to 9 bases, leaving 7 bases not matched to a gene. The CDR3 extends over 14 amino acids.

This clonotype was detected many times. The chain uses TRBV10-3 and TRBJ2-1; D may be TRBD1 (5 bases). The germline V gene encodes CDR1 ENHRY and CDR2 SYGVKD. The V gene lost 3 bases and the J gene lost 7 bases, with 22 bases spanning the gap. The CDR3 is 17 amino acids. Written as DNA, the CDR3 is TGTGCCATCAGTGAAGAGAGACCGGGCCTACAGGCTAATGAGCAGTTCTTC. This sequence encodes CAISEERPGLQANEQFF.

This clonotype occurred many times. The chain joins TRBV28 to TRBJ2-1; 13 nucleotides agree with TRBD2. Germline V gene lookup returns CDR1 MDHEN and CDR2 SYDVKM. V was clipped by 5 bases and J by 0 bases; unmatched bases: 7. This CDR3 region has 18 residues. In DNA form, the CDR3 reads TGTGCCAGCAGTCCAACCGGGACTAGCGGGAACTCCTACAATGAGCAGTTCTTC. This gives the protein CASSPTGTSGNSYNEQFF.

This clonotype was recorded many times. The chain uses TRBV5-1 and TRBJ1-1; tentative D call: TRBD1 (5 bases). CDR1 and CDR2 from the germline V gene are SGHRS and YFSETQ. The CDR3 contains 12 residues. With 5 bases removed from V and 3 bases from J, the gap between germline ends came to 8 bases. The CDR3 nucleotides are TGCGCCAGCAGGAGAGGGGACACTGAAGCTTTCTTT. Encoded protein: CASRRGDTEAFF.

There are many counts of this clonotype. The chain combines TRBV7-6 with TRBJ1-1; TRBD1 aligns across 11 bases. The CDR3 length is 18 residues. Germline V gene sequence: CDR1 SGHVS, CDR2 FNYEAQ. The V segment lost 5 bases and the J segment 5 bases; nucleotides outside the gene matches: 16. The CDR3 sequence: CASSALVGTGGLGTEAFF. The CDR3 DNA follows: TGTGCCAGCAGCGCCTTGGTCGGGACAGGGGGTCTGGGGACTGAAGCTTTCTTT.

This clonotype was counted at least ten times. The gene calls are TRBV12-3 or TRBV12-4 and TRBJ1-1; TRBD1 matches 11 bases. The ends lost 7 bases at V and 4 bases at J; junction bases unmatched: 8. The CDR3 loop spans 15 amino acids. The CDR3 loop is CASTGTGGISTEAFF. DNA for the CDR3: TGTGCCAGCACCGGGACAGGGGGTATTAGCACTGAAGCTTTCTTT.

The chain is built from TRBV7-3 and TRBJ2-6, with 7 bases lining up with TRBD1. The CDR3 length is 18 residues. Germline lookup yields CDR1 SGHTA and CDR2 FQGTGA. The trim removed 1 base at V and 0 bases at J, leaving 6 bases unmatched. CDR3 in DNA: TGTGCCAGCAGCTTAAAGGGACAGTCCAACTCTGGGGCCAACGTCCTGACTTTC. This codes for CASSLKGQSNSGANVLTF.

The sample holds many counts of this clonotype. The CDR3 protein is CAWSVPVDSSGNTIYF. CDR3 DNA sequence: TGTGCCTGGAGTGTACCCGTCGACAGCTCTGGAAACACCATATATTTT. This rearrangement joins TRBV30 to TRBJ1-3; TRBD1 is a possible D gene (5 bases). The CDR3 contains 16 residues. V was pared by 0 bases and J by 0 bases, with 12 bases between. Germline V gene sequence: CDR1 GTSNPN, CDR2 SVGIG (reference sequence).

The table lists this clonotype with many counts. The chain combines TRBV28 with TRBJ2-7; TRBD2 matches 11 bases. V lost 5 bases and J lost 6; bases outside the gene matches: 9. This CDR3 has 15 residues. Per the germline V gene, CDR1 is MDHEN and CDR2 is SYDVKM. CDR3 nucleotide sequence: TGTGCCAGCAGTACACTAGCGGGGGACGTCTCCGAGCAGTACTTC. Residues: CASSTLAGDVSEQYF.

This clonotype was seen a few times. The chain combines TRBV5-1 with TRBJ2-2; D perhaps matches TRBD1 (5 bases). Germline loops: CDR1 SGHRS, CDR2 YFSETQ. The V end was cut by 2 bases, the J end by 0 bases, with 11 bases between. The CDR3 has 16 residues. The CDR3 reads CASSFLRQTNTGELFF. In DNA, the CDR3 is TGCGCCAGCAGCTTTCTGCGACAGACGAACACCGGGGAGCTGTTTTTT.

This clonotype was counted ten times or more. The genes are TRBV6-5 and TRBJ1-2; tentative D call: TRBD1 (5 bases). The CDR3 is 14 residues long. Per the germline V gene, CDR1 is MNHEY and CDR2 is SVGAGI. The germline V and J ends were trimmed by 5 bases and 4 bases, with 14 bases remaining between them. The CDR3 DNA is TGTGCCAGCAGTGGGCGAGGGGATTCCTATGGCTACACCTTC. Translated, it gives CASSGRGDSYGYTF.

This clonotype was seen repeatedly, ten times or more. The genes are TRBV19 and TRBJ1-2; D is unresolved. The CDR3 covers 13 residues. The germline V and J ends were trimmed by 7 bases and 2 bases, with 11 bases remaining between them. The V gene's germline CDR1 is LNHDA and CDR2 SQIVND (reference sequence). The CDR3 spells CASTPQLNYGYTF. The DNA for the CDR3 is TGTGCCAGTACCCCACAATTAAACTATGGCTACACCTTC.

This clonotype was seen many times. The chain couples TRBV5-6 to TRBJ1-2; perhaps TRBD1 as D (5 bases). Per germline, CDR1 SGHDT and CDR2 YYEEEE. This CDR3 is built from 12 residues. The germline V and J ends were trimmed by 9 bases and 7 bases, with 16 bases remaining between them. Here the CDR3 DNA reads TGTGCCACCGGGACGGAGTTATCTGGCTACACCTTC. Translating it yields CATGTELSGYTF.